The subject of this entry is one T cell receptor beta chain. The data originate from a study of cytomegalovirus exposure and HLA in healthy donors. In germline, CDR1 is SQVTM, CDR2 ANQGSEA. V was shortened by 5 bases and J by 1 base, with 10 bases between the two germline ends. This CDR3 is built from 13 residues. The PCR contained 60 Vbeta and 13 Jbeta primers. Sequencing used immunoSEQ multiplex PCR; TCRdb keeps in-frame clones, though not all of them. Among under 150,000 clones listed, 80% to 85% were seen once. The rearrangement joins TRBV29-1 to TRBJ2-3; weak D call: TRBD1 (6 bases). The source of this sequence is a boy between 2 and 10 years old in good health and CMV-seronegative. Material: PBMCs. CDR3 residues: CSVTGWGTDTQYF. Written as DNA, the CDR3 is TGCAGCGTTACAGGGTGGGGCACAGATACGCAGTATTTT.